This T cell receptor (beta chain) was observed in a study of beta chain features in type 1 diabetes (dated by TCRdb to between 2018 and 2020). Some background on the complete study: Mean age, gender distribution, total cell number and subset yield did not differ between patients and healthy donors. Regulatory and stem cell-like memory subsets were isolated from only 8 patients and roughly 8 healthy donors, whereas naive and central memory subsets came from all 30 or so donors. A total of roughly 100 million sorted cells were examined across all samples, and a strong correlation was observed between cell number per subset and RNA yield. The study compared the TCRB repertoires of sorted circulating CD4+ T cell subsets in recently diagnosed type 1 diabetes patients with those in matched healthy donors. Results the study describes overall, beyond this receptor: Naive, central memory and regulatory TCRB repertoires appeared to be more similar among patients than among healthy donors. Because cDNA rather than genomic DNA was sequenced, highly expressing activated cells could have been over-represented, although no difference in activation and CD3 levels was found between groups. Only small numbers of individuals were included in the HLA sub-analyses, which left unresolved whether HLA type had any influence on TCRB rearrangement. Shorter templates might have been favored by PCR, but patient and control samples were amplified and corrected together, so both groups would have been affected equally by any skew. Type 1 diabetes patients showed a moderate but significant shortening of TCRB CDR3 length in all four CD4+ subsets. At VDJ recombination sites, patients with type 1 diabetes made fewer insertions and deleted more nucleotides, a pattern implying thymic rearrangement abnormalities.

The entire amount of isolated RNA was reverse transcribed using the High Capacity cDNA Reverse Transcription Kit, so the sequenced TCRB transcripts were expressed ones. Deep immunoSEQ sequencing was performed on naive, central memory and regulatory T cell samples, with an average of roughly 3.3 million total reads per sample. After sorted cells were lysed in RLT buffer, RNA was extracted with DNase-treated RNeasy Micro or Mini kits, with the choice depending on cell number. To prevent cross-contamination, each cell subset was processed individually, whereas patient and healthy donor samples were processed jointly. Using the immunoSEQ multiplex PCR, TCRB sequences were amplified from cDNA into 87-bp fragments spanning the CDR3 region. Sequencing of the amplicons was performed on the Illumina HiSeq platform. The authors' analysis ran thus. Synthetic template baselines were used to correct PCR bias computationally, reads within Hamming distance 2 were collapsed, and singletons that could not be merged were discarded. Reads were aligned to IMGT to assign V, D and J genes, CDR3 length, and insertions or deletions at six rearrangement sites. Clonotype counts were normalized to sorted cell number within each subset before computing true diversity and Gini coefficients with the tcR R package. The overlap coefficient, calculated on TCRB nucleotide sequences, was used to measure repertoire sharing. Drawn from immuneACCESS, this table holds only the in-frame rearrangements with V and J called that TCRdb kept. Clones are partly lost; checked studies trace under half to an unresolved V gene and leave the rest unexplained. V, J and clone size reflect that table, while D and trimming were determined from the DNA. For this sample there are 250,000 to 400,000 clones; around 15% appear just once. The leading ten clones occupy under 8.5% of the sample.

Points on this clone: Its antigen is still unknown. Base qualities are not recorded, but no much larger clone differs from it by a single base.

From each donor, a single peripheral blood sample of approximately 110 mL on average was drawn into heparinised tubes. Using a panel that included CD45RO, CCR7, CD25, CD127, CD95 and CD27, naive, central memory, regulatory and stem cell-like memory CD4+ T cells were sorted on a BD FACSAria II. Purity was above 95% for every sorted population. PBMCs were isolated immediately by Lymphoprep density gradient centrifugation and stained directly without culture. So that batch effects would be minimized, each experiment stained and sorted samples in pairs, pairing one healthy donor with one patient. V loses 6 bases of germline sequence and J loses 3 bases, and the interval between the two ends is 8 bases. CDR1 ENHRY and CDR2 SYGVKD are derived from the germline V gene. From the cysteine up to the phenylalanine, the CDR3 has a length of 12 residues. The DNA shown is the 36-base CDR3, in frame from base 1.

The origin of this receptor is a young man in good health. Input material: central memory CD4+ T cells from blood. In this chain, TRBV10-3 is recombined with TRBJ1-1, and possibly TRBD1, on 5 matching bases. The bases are TGTGCCATCAGCCAGGGCTACACTGAAGCTTTCTTT. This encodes CAISQGYTEAFF.